One sample yielded the 25 T cell receptor beta chains listed below, sequenced in a study of T cells in Graves' hyperthyroidism and ophthalmopathy. RNA transcripts provided the source from which TCR beta CDR3 regions were amplified. Using the HTBI primer set, a first-round RT-PCR was run on the TCR CDR3. TCRdb ran MiXCR on the multiplex PCR reads and lists one entry per CDR3 protein. The data contain 550,000 to 700,000 distinct CDR3 sequences, roughly 15% of them singletons. Specimen: blood. These receptors all stem from a middle-aged woman with Graves' ophthalmopathy.

This clonotype was seen many times. V usage is TRBV12-3 or TRBV12-4 and J usage is TRBJ2-5; 8 bases line up with TRBD1. This CDR3 comprises 13 residues. V was pared by 6 bases and J by 4 bases, with 4 bases of the junction left unmatched. The CDR3: CASRAGGRETQYF. The CDR3 region has the DNA TGTGCCAGCAGGGCAGGGGGCCGAGAGACCCAGTACTTC.

This clonotype has a count of ten or more. This rearrangement joins TRBV2 to TRBJ2-5, with D tentatively TRBD1 (6 bases). The CDR3 sequence is 13 residues long. CDR1 and CDR2 (germline): SNHLY, FYNNEI. V was pared by 7 bases and J by 5 bases, with 14 bases between. The CDR3 sequence is CASTIQGTETQYF. CDR3 in DNA: TGTGCCAGCACTATTCAGGGGACGGAGACCCAGTACTTC.

CDR3 residues: CASTPTATYEQYF. The CDR3, as DNA: TGTGCCAGCACCCCGACAGCCACCTACGAGCAGTACTTC. The rearrangement joins TRBV6-2 or TRBV6-3 to TRBJ2-7, with a weak D call TRBD1 (5 bases). Germline loops: CDR1 MNHEY, CDR2 SVGEGT. The CDR3 is 13 residues long. Trimming removed 7 bases from V and 2 bases from J, with 12 bases in between.

In the case of this clonotype: This may stem from a read error, because a much larger clone lies one nucleotide away. This chain links TRBV12-3 or TRBV12-4 with TRBJ1-2, with TRBD1 matching 8 bases. This CDR3 comprises 13 residues. The trim removed 5 bases at V and 4 bases at J, leaving 3 bases unmatched. CDR3 residues: CASSVGTGYGYTF. For the CDR3, the DNA is TGTGCCAGCAGTGTCGGGACAGGCTATGGCTACACCTTC.

This clonotype was counted ten times or more. This chain joins TRBV24-1 and TRBJ2-2; the D is unclear. From germline, CDR1 is KGHDR and CDR2 SFDVKD. The V end lost 5 bases, the J end lost 4 bases, and 4 bases lay between the germline ends. This CDR3 contains 12 residues. The CDR3 region is CATSVPTGELFF. CDR3 bases: TGTGCCACCAGTGTTCCCACCGGGGAGCTGTTTTTT.

A few counts support this clonotype. This CDR3 reads CATSDPDRGRNEQFF. CDR3 bases: TGTGCCACCAGTGACCCCGACAGGGGGAGAAATGAGCAGTTCTTC. This chain links TRBV24-1 with TRBJ2-1; 9 bases agree with TRBD1. J lost 7 bases, V lost 4 bases, and 7 bases had no gene match. Germline CDR1 is KGHDR and CDR2 is SFDVKD. The CDR3 contains 15 residues.

This clonotype was observed many times. The CDR3 spells CASSLETGVEQYF. In DNA form, the CDR3 reads TGTGCCAGCAGCTTAGAGACAGGGGTCGAGCAGTACTTC. The chain joins TRBV7-6 to TRBJ2-7; 8 bases agree with TRBD1. The CDR3 runs to 13 residues. V gave up 1 base and J gave up 6 bases; unmatched junction bases: 2. From germline, CDR1 is SGHVS and CDR2 FNYEAQ.

This clonotype was detected many times. CDR3 sequence reads: CASSGRNRGGYGYTF. For the CDR3, the DNA is TGTGCCAGCAGCGGTAGAAACAGGGGAGGCTATGGCTACACCTTC. The chain has TRBV9 and TRBJ1-2; 7 nucleotides align to TRBD1. The V and J ends lost 3 bases and 4 bases, in that order; junction bases with no gene match: 9. Per the germline V gene, CDR1 is SGDLS and CDR2 is YYNGEE. This CDR3 comprises 15 residues.

This sequence joins TRBV4-1 and TRBJ2-3; 9 nucleotides align to TRBD2. After removal of 0 bases from V and 0 bases from J, the junction contained 7 bases not matched to a gene. Germline CDR1 is MGHRA and CDR2 is YSYEKL. CDR3 length: 18 amino acids. The CDR3 coding sequence is TGCGCCAGCAGCCAAGATCTGTGGCGGGAGGGCAGCACAGATACGCAGTATTTT. Translated: CASSQDLWREGSTDTQYF.

This clonotype was detected many times. This chain connects TRBV28 to TRBJ1-5, with 7 bases that match TRBD1. The length of the CDR3 is 14 residues. Germline CDR1 reads MDHEN; CDR2 reads SYDVKM. The J segment lost 0 bases and the V segment lost 5 bases, leaving 1 base of the junction unmatched. CDR3 region: CASSGQVSNQPQHF. The CDR3 region has the DNA TGTGCCAGCAGTGGACAGGTTAGCAATCAGCCCCAGCATTTT.

The rearrangement joins TRBV7-9 to TRBJ2-6, with no clear D. V lost 2 bases and J 2 bases, leaving 4 bases between the germline ends. This CDR3 comprises 14 residues. Germline V gives CDR1 SEHNR, CDR2 FQNEAQ (reference sequence). In nucleotides, the CDR3 is TGTGCCAGCAGCTTACCCACTGGGGCCAACGTCCTGACTTTC. Residues: CASSLPTGANVLTF.

This clonotype was observed a few times. The rearrangement links TRBV2 to TRBJ2-5; 9 positions agree with TRBD1. The germline gives CDR1 SNHLY, CDR2 FYNNEI. Germline trimming cut 7 bases from V and 4 bases from J; bases unmatched to any gene: 4. The CDR3 runs to 13 residues. CDR3 coding DNA: TGTGCCAGCATTCCGACAGGGGGAGAGACCCAGTACTTC. Encoded protein: CASIPTGGETQYF.

There are many counts of this clonotype. The V gene is TRBV6-5, the J gene TRBJ2-7; 8 bases are shared with TRBD2. The CDR3 is 13 amino acids. The V segment lost 6 bases and the J segment 5 bases; nucleotides outside the gene matches: 6. Per germline, CDR1 MNHEY and CDR2 SVGAGI. CDR3 DNA: TGTGCCAGCAGACTACGGGGGGGGAACGAGCAGTACTTC. It translates to CASRLRGGNEQYF.

This clonotype was detected a few times. The chain recombines TRBV24-1 with TRBJ2-4, with 12 bases lining up with TRBD2. The length of the CDR3 is 17 residues. V shed 9 bases, J shed 2 bases, and the junction held 10 bases outside the gene matches. Germline-derived CDR1 and CDR2 are KGHDR and SFDVKD. CDR3: CATPLAGGPVSKNIQYF. For the CDR3, the DNA is TGTGCCACCCCCCTAGCGGGAGGGCCCGTGTCCAAAAACATTCAGTACTTC.

This clonotype occurred many times. This chain links TRBV20-1 with TRBJ2-7; no reliable D call. With 3 bases removed from V and 1 base from J, the gap between germline ends came to 4 bases. This CDR3 has 11 amino acids. CDR1 is DFQATT and CDR2 is SNEGSKA in the germline V gene (reference sequence). The CDR3 here is CSASGSYEQYF. DNA of the CDR3: TGCAGTGCTAGTGGATCCTACGAGCAGTACTTC.

This clonotype was found once. The chain carries TRBV6-2 or TRBV6-3 and TRBJ1-1; a possible D gene is TRBD1 (5 bases). V lost 8 bases to trimming and J lost 5 bases, with 15 bases between them. Germline assignment: CDR1 MNHEY and CDR2 SVGEGT. The CDR3 extends over 13 amino acids. CDR3 nucleotides: TGTGCCAGCGCCCACGACGGGGGAACTGAAGCTTTCTTT. Its protein is CASAHDGGTEAFF.

The chain employs TRBV29-1 and TRBJ2-3, with TRBD1 matching 8 bases. With 4 bases clipped from V and 6 bases from J, the junction kept 15 bases outside the gene matches. CDR3 length equals 16 residues. Germline V lookup: CDR1 SQVTM, CDR2 ANQGSEA. CDR3 protein: CSVGGTGVGSADTQYF. The DNA of the CDR3 is TGCAGCGTTGGGGGGACAGGCGTTGGTTCTGCGGATACGCAGTATTTT.

This clonotype was counted at least ten times. The J gene is TRBJ2-7, the V gene TRBV10-3; TRBD1 aligns across 11 bases. V shed 4 bases, J shed 3 bases, and the junction held 2 bases outside the gene matches. This CDR3 is built from 14 residues. Per the germline V gene, CDR1 is ENHRY and CDR2 is SYGVKD. The DNA for the CDR3 is TGTGCCATCAGTGGGGGACAGGGGGACTACGAGCAGTACTTC. The encoded protein is CAISGGQGDYEQYF.

This clonotype was seen at least ten times. As DNA, the CDR3 is TGTGCCAGTAGTTTCGCCGGGACAGTTAACTATGGCTACACCTTC. This translates into CASSFAGTVNYGYTF. The chain is built from TRBV19 and TRBJ1-2; 7 nucleotides line up with TRBD1. The germline CDR1 and CDR2 sequences are LNHDA and SQIVND (reference sequence). The CDR3 is 15 residues long. V lost 5 bases, J lost 1 base, and 7 bases stayed unmatched.

This clonotype was observed a handful of times. This rearrangement joins TRBV30 to TRBJ2-7, with 7 bases aligning to TRBD1. The V gene end was trimmed by 0 bases and the J gene end by 3 bases; junction bases not matched to a gene: 2. CDR3 size: 13 residues. Germline V lookup: CDR1 GTSNPN, CDR2 SVGIG (reference sequence). CDR3 amino acids: CAWSVGQVYEQYF. Here the CDR3 DNA reads TGTGCCTGGAGTGTTGGACAGGTCTACGAGCAGTACTTC.

This clonotype was counted ten times or more. The chain uses TRBV7-9 and TRBJ2-5, with D uncertain. CDR1 is SEHNR and CDR2 is FQNEAQ in the germline V gene (reference sequence). V gave up 10 bases and J gave up 8 bases, with 14 bases separating them. The CDR3 is 11 amino acids. The CDR3 DNA follows: TGTGCCACAGAGGAAGTGGGAACCCAGTACTTC. It specifies CATEEVGTQYF.

This clonotype has ten or more counts. The chain recombines TRBV30 with TRBJ2-7; 12 bases map to TRBD2. The V and J ends lost 7 bases and 3 bases, in that order; junction bases with no gene match: 7. CDR1 is GTSNPN and CDR2 is SVGIG in the germline V gene (reference sequence). There are 14 residues in the CDR3. CDR3: CASRTSGANYEQYF. CDR3 coding DNA: TGTGCCTCCAGGACTAGCGGGGCTAACTACGAGCAGTACTTC.

This clonotype came up many times. This chain uses TRBV28 with TRBJ2-7; D assignment may be TRBD1 or TRBD2 (5 bases each). The CDR3 has 15 amino acids. The V end lost 8 bases, the J end lost 1 base, and 18 bases lay between the germline ends. Germline V gene lookup returns CDR1 MDHEN and CDR2 SYDVKM. CDR3 sequence: CASGESGRMSYEQYF. The DNA of the CDR3 is TGTGCCAGCGGCGAGTCGGGACGGATGTCCTACGAGCAGTACTTC. The full variable domain, rest sourced from reference TRBV28 and TRBJ2-7, is DVKVTQSSRYLVKRTGEKVFLECVQDMDHENMFWYRQDPGLGLRLIYFSYDVKMKEKGDIPEGYSVSREKKERFSLILESASTNQTSMYLCASGESGRMSYEQYFGPGTRLTVT.

The chain couples TRBV19 to TRBJ1-1; 8 positions match TRBD1. CDR3 length: 13 residues. Trimming took 7 bases from V and 7 from J; bases not matched to a gene: 8. Germline V gene sequence: CDR1 LNHDA, CDR2 SQIVND (reference sequence). CDR3 protein: CASTSDRVREAFF. The CDR3 bases are TGTGCCAGTACCTCGGACAGGGTCCGTGAAGCTTTCTTT.

The J gene is TRBJ2-7, the V gene TRBV4-1; no firm D call. The CDR3 runs 13 residues. Between the trimmed V and J ends, which lost 1 base and 1 base, there was a span of 5 bases. Per the germline V gene, CDR1 is MGHRA and CDR2 is YSYEKL. CDR3 sequence: CASSQGFSYEQYF. DNA for the CDR3: TGCGCCAGCAGCCAAGGTTTTTCCTACGAGCAGTACTTC.